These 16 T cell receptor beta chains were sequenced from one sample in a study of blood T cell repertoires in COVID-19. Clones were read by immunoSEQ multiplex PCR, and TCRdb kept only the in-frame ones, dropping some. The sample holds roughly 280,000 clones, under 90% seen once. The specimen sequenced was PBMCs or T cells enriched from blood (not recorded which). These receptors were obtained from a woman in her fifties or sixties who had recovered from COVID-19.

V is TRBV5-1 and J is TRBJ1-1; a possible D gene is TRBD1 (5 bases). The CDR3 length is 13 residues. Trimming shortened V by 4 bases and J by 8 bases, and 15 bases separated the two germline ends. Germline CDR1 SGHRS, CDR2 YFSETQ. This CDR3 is CASSPQGPVEAFF. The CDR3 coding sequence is TGCGCCAGCAGCCCGCAGGGTCCGGTAGAAGCTTTCTTT.

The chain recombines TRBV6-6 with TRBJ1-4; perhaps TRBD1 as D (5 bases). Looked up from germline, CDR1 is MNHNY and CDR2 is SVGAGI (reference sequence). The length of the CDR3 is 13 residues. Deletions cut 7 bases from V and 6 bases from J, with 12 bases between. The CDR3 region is CASTGGAYEKLFF. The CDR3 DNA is TGTGCCAGCACCGGCGGGGCTTATGAAAAACTGTTTTTT.

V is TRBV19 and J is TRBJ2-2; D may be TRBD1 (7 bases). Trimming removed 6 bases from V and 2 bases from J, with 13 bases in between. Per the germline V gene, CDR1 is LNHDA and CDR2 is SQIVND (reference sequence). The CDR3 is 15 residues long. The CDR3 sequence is CASRGGTANTGELFF. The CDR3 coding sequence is TGTGCCAGTAGAGGGGGGACAGCAAACACCGGGGAGCTGTTTTTT.

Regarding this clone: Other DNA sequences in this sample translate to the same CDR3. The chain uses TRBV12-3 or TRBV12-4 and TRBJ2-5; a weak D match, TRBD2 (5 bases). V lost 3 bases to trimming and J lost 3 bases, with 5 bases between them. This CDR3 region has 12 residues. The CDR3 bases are TGTGCCAGCAGTTTGAGGGAAGAGACCCAGTACTTC. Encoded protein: CASSLREETQYF.

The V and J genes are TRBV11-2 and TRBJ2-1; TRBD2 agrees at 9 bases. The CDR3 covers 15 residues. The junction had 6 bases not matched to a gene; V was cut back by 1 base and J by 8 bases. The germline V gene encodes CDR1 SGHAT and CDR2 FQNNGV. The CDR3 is CASSLALAGSDEQFF. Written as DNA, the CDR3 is TGTGCCAGCAGCTTAGCCCTAGCGGGAAGTGATGAGCAGTTCTTC.

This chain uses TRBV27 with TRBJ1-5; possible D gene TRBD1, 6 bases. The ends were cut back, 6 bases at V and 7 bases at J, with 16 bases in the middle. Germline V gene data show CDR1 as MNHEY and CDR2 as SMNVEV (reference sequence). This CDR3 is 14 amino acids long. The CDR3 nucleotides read TGTGCCAGCAGCCTTACAGGGAGATGGCAGCCCCAGCATTTT. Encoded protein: CASSLTGRWQPQHF.

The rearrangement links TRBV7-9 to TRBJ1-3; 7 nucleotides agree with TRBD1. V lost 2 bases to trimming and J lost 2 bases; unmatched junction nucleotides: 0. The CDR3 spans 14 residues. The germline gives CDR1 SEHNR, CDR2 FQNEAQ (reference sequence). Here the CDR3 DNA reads TGTGCCAGCAGCTTACAGGGGGCTGGAAACACCATATATTTT. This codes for CASSLQGAGNTIYF.

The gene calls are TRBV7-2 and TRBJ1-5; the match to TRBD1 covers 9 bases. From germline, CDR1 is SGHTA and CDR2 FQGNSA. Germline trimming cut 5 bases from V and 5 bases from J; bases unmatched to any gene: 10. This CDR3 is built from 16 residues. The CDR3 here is CASSHYGTGWDQPQHF. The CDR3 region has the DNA TGTGCCAGCAGCCATTATGGGACAGGGTGGGATCAGCCCCAGCATTTT.

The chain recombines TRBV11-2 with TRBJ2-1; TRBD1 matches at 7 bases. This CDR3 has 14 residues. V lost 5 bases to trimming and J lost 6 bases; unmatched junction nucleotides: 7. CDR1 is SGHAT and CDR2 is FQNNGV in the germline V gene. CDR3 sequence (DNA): TGTGCCAGCAGCCCCGACAGGGTCCGCAATGAGCAGTTCTTC. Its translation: CASSPDRVRNEQFF.

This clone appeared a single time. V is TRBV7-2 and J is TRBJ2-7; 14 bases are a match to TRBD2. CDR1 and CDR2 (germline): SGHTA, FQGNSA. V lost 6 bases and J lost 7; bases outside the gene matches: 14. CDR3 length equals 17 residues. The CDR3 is CASSFRPGLAGVGEQYF. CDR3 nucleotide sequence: TGTGCCAGCAGTTTCCGACCGGGACTAGCGGGAGTTGGGGAGCAGTACTTC.

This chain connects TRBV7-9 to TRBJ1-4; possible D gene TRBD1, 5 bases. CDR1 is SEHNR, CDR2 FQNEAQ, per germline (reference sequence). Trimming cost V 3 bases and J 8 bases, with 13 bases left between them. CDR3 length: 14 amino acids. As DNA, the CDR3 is TGTGCCAGCAGCTTTAGTGGGGCCCGAGAAAAACTGTTTTTT. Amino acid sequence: CASSFSGAREKLFF.

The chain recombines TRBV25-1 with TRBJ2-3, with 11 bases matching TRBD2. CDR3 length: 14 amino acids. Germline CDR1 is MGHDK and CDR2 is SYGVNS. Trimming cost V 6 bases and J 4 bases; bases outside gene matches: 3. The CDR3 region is CASRTSGSPDTQYF. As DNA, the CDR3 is TGTGCCAGCAGAACTAGCGGGAGCCCAGATACGCAGTATTTT.

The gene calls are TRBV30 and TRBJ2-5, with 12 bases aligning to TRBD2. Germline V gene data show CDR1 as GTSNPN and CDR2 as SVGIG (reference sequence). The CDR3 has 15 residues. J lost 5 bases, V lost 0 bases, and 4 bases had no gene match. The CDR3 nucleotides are TGTGCCTGGAGTGTAAGGCTAGCGGGGGGGGAGACCCAGTACTTC. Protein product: CAWSVRLAGGETQYF.

The CDR3: CASTPRGGEQFF. The CDR3 region has the DNA TGTGCCAGCACTCCCAGGGGTGGTGAGCAGTTCTTC. The chain carries TRBV12-3 or TRBV12-4 and TRBJ2-1, with a possible D match to TRBD1 (6 bases). Deletions cut 7 bases from V and 9 bases from J, with 13 bases between. The CDR3 length is 12 residues.

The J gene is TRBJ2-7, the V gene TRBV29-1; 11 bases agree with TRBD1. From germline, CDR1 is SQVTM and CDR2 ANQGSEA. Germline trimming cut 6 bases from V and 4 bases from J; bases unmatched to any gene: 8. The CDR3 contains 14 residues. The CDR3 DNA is TGCAGCGTGAGGGGGGACAGGGGGAAGTACGAGCAGTACTTC. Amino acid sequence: CSVRGDRGKYEQYF.

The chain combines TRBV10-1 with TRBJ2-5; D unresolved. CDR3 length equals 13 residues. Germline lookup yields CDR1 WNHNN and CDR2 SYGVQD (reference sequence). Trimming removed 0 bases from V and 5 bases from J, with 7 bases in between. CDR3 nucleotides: TGCGCCAGCAGTGAGTCCGGGTTTGAGACCCAGTACTTC. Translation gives CASSESGFETQYF.